One and the same sample provided the 11 T cell receptor beta chains below, sequenced in a study of CD8+ T cells in alopecia areata. Cells pooled from cutaneous lymph nodes were sorted on CD4, CD8alpha, NKG2D, NKG2ACE and other markers. The sequencing template was cDNA reverse transcribed from extracted RNA. The assay was immunoSEQ multiplex PCR, and TCRdb's table has in-frame clones only and misses some. This sample has 200,000 to 300,000 clones, each found more than once. The specimen was CD4+ T cells sorted from a lymph node. These receptors were obtained from a C3H/HeJ mouse with alopecia areata. This strain's MHC haplotype is H2-k.

Of note for this clone: Germline and genes: mouse. Sequencing ends 3 residues short of the CDR3 end; the germline J gene provides the rest. The chain has TRBV13-3 and TRBJ1-6; TRBD1 matches 12 bases. TRBJ1-6 falls under the ORF class, with uncertain function. With 4 bases clipped from V and 8 bases from J, the junction kept 4 bases outside the gene matches. CDR1 is NNHDY and CDR2 is SYVADS in the germline V gene. The CDR3 sequence is 15 residues long. Partial CDR3 DNA: TGTGCCAGCAGTCCGGGACAGGGGGCGGATTCGCCC. Its protein is CASSPGQGADSP. The CDR3 reads in full as CASSPGQGADSPLYF.

Note on this clone: Mouse germline and gene names are used. Coverage ceases 4 residues before the CDR3 finishes, and the germline J gene fills in the end. This sequence joins TRBV19 and TRBJ2-7; D gene ambiguous. V was cut by 2 bases and J by 3 bases, with 6 bases left in between. The germline V gene has CDR1 FNHDT and CDR2 SITEND (reference sequence). The CDR3 runs 12 residues. The CDR3 DNA, read in part, is TGTGCCAGCAGTATGAACAGCTAT. This translates into CASSMNSY. The CDR3 as a whole reads CASSMNSYEQYF. Combining the CDR3 with reference TRBV19 and TRBJ2-7 gives the whole variable domain GGIITQTPKFLIGQEGQKLTLKCQQNFNHDTMYWYRQDSGKGLRLIYYSITENDLQKGDLSEGYDASREKKSSFSLTVTSAQKNEMAVFLCASSMNSYEQYFGPGTRLTVL.

This clone was recorded a few times. All gene names here are mouse names. From the germline J gene comes the end of the CDR3, since the read stops 4 residues before it. This chain connects TRBV13-2 to TRBJ1-2; D might be TRBD1 (6 bases). The CDR3 loop spans 14 amino acids. Germline V gene sequence: CDR1 NNHNN, CDR2 SYGAGS (reference sequence). The CDR3 reads CASGPTGGAPDYTF. The CDR3 bases that were read are TGTGCCAGCGGTCCGACTGGGGGGGCGCCC.

The table lists this clone with a few counts. Mouse gene names apply. Other DNA sequences in the sample encode the same CDR3. This chain's CDR3 is CASSGQSNTGQLYF. Partial CDR3 DNA: TGTGCCAGCAGTGGACAATCAAACACCGGG. The chain couples TRBV13-1 to TRBJ2-2; D gene unclear. The read falls 4 residues short of the CDR3 end, and the missing part is taken from the germline J gene. V was shortened by 3 bases and J by 0 bases, with 6 bases between the two germline ends. The CDR3 extends over 14 amino acids. Per germline, CDR1 NSHNY and CDR2 SYGAGN.

This clone was observed a few times. Genes here carry mouse names. The DNA ends 4 residues before the CDR3 does, and the rest of the CDR3 is filled in from the germline J gene. This specimen includes other DNA sequences encoding the same CDR3. The rearrangement links TRBV13-1 to TRBJ2-3; TRBD1 matches at 10 bases. The CDR3 has 15 residues. The germline CDR1 and CDR2 sequences are NSHNY and SYGAGN. Germline trimming cut 3 bases from V and 3 bases from J; bases unmatched to any gene: 4. The DNA read from the CDR3 is TGTGCCAGCAGTGGTCCGGGACAGGGGGCAGAA. Encoded protein: CASSGPGQGAE. The CDR3 in its entirety is CASSGPGQGAETLYF.

Concerning this clone: Germline and genes here are mouse. The read terminates 4 residues before the CDR3 end, so the remaining end is supplied by the germline J gene. The chain recombines TRBV19 with TRBJ2-3; 11 nucleotides match TRBD2. This CDR3 has 16 amino acids. Germline trimming cut 3 bases from V and 2 bases from J; bases unmatched to any gene: 5. The germline gives CDR1 FNHDT, CDR2 SITEND (reference sequence). CDR3 loop: CASSRDWGFAAETLYF. Incomplete CDR3 DNA: TGTGCCAGCAGTAGGGACTGGGGGTTCGCTGCAGAA.

As to this clone: Gene names are mouse gene names. Read data end 4 residues before the CDR3 end; the end is taken from the germline J gene. J is TRBJ1-1 and V is TRBV13-2; D remains unclear. The germline V gene encodes CDR1 NNHNN and CDR2 SYGAGS (reference sequence). The length of the CDR3 is 12 residues. V was clipped by 4 bases and J by 1 base, with 5 bases between them. CDR3 region: CASGPGNTEVFF. CDR3 DNA (partial): TGTGCCAGCGGTCCAGGGAACACA.

This clone was detected a few times. Mouse germline and gene names are used. The read stops 4 residues short of the end of the CDR3; the missing end is completed from the germline J gene. The sample contains more than one DNA sequence encoding this CDR3. The chain combines TRBV13-2 with TRBJ1-2; maybe TRBD1 (5 bases). The CDR3 contains 13 residues. CDR1 and CDR2 (germline): NNHNN, SYGAGS (reference sequence). Trimming took 2 bases from V and 1 from J, leaving 6 bases between them. CDR3 sequence: CASGEDKNSDYTF. The sequenced CDR3 bases are TGTGCCAGCGGTGAGGACAAAAACTCC.

In regard to this clone: The genes are named according to mouse. The read is 4 residues too short to cover the CDR3 end, so that end is filled in from the germline J gene. The same CDR3 is also encoded by other DNA sequences in this sample. The rearrangement uses TRBV5 and TRBJ2-1; 10 nucleotides match TRBD2. With 2 bases clipped from V and 3 bases from J, the junction kept 1 base outside the gene matches. CDR1 is LGHNA, CDR2 YNLKQL, per germline (reference sequence). There are 15 residues in the CDR3. CDR3 bases read: TGTGCCAGCAGCCAACGGGACTGGGGCTATGCT. Protein product: CASSQRDWGYA. The full CDR3 is CASSQRDWGYAEQFF.

This clone was detected ten times or more. Germline and genes: mouse. Coverage ceases 4 residues before the CDR3 finishes, and the germline J gene fills in the end. The sample holds other DNA sequences that translate to the same CDR3. The chain combines TRBV1 with TRBJ1-2; D may be TRBD1 (5 bases). Germline V lookup: CDR1 NSQYPW, CDR2 LRSPGD (reference sequence). The CDR3 spans 15 residues. V lost 0 bases and J lost 0, with 8 bases in between. Partial CDR3 DNA: TGCACCTGCAGTGCAGATCAGGGCGCAAACTCC. It codes for CTCSADQGANS. From start to end, the CDR3 is CTCSADQGANSDYTF. Full variable domain (missing parts from reference TRBV1 and TRBJ1-2): VTLLEQNPRWRLVPRGQAVNLRCILKNSQYPWMSWYQQDLQKQLQWLFTLRSPGDKEVKSLPGADYLATRVTDTELRLQVANMSQGRTLYCTCSADQGANSDYTFGSGTRLLVI.

This clone was detected only a few times. Here the gene names and germline are mouse. The read ends 4 residues shy of where the CDR3 ends; the end is completed using the germline J gene. The chain carries TRBV5 and TRBJ2-5; 8 bases line up with TRBD2. CDR1 is LGHNA and CDR2 is YNLKQL in the germline V gene (reference sequence). The CDR3 runs to 16 residues. Losses at the gene ends were 3 bases for V and 0 bases for J; bases not matched to a gene: 5. The part of the CDR3 DNA that was read is TGTGCCAGCAGCCAGACCGGACTGGGTAACCAAGAC. Its protein is CASSQTGLGNQD. The whole CDR3 sequence reads CASSQTGLGNQDTQYF.